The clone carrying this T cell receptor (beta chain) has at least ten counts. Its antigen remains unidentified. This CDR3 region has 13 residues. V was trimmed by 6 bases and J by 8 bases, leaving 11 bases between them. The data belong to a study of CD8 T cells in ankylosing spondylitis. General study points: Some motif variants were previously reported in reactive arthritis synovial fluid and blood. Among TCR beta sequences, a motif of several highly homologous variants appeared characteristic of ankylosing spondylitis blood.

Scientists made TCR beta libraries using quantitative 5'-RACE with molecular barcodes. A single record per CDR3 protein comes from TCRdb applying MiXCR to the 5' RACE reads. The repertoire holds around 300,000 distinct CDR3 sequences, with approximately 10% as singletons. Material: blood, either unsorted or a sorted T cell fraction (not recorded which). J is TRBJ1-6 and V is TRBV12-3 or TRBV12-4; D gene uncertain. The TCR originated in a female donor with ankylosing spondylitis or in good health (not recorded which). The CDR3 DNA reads TGTGCCAGCAGGCTGGCCGGGGATTCACCCCTCCACTTT. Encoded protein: CASRLAGDSPLHF.